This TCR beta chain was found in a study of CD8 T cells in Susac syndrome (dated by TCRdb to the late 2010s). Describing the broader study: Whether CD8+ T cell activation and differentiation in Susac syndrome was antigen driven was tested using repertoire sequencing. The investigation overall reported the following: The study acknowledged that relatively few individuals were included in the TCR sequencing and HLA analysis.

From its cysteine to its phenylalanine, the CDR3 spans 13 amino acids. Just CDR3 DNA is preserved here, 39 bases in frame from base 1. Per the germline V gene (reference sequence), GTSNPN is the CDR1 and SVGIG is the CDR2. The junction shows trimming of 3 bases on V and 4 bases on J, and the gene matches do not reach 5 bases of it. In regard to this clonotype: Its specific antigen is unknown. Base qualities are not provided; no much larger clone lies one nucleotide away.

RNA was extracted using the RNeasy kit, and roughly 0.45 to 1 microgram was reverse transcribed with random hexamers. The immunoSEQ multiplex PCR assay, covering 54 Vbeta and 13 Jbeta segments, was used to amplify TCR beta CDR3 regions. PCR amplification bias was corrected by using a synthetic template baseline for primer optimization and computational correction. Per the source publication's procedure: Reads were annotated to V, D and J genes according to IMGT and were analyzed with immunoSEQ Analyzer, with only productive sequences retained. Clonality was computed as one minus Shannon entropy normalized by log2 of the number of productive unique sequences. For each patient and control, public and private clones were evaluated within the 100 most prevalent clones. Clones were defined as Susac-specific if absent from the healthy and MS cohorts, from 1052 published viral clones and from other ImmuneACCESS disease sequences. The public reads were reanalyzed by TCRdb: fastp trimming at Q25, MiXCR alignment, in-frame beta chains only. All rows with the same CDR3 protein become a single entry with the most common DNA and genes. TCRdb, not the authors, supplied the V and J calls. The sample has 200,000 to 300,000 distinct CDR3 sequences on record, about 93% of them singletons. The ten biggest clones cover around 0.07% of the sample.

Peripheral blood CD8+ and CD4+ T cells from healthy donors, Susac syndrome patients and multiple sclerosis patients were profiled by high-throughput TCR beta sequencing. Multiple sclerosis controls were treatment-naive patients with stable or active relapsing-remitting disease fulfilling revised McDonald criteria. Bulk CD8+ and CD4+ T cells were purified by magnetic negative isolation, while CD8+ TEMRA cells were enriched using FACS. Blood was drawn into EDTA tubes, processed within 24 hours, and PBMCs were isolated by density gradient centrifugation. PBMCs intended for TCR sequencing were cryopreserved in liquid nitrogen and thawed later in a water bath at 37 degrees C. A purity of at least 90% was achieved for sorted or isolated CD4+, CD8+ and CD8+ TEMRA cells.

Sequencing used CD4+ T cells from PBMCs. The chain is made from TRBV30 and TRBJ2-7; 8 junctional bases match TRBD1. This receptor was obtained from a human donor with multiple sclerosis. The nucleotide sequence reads TGTGCCTGGAGCGGGGACAGGCCATACGAGCAGTACTTC. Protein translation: CAWSGDRPYEQYF.